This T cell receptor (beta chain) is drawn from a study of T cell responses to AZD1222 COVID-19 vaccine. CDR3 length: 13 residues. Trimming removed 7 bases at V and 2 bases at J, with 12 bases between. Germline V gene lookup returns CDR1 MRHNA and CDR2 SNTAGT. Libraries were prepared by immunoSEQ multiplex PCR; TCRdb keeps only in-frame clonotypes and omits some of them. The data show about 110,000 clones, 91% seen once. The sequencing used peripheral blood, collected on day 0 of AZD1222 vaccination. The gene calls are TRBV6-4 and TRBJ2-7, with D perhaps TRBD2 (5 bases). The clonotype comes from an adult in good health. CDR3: CASKSHGAYEQYF. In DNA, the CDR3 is TGTGCCAGCAAGTCTCACGGGGCCTACGAGCAGTACTTC.